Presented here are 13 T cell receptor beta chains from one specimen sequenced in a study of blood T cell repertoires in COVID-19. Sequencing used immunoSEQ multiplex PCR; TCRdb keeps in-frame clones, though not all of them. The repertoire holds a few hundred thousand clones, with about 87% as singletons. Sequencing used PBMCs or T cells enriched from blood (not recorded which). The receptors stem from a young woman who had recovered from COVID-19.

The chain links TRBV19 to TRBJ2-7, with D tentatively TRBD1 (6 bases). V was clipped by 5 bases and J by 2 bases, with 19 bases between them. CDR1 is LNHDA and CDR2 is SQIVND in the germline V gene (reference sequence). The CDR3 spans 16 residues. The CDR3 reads CASSSRSGATPYEQYF. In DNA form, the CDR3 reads TGTGCCAGTAGTTCCCGGTCAGGGGCGACCCCCTACGAGCAGTACTTC.

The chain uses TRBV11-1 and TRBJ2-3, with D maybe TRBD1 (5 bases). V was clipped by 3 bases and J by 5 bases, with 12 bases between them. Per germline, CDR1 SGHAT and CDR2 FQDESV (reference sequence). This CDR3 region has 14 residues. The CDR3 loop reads CASSLGRSGDTQYF. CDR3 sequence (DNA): TGTGCCAGCAGCTTGGGGCGGTCAGGAGATACGCAGTATTTT.

The CDR3 coding sequence is TGTGCCAGCTCGACCGGGACTAGCACAATCCACGAGCAGTACTTC. As protein: CASSTGTSTIHEQYF. This chain joins TRBV18 and TRBJ2-7, with 9 bases matching TRBD2. Germline values: CDR1 KGHSH, CDR2 LQKENI. This CDR3 is 15 amino acids long. V shed 6 bases and J 5 bases; nucleotides not matched to a gene: 11.

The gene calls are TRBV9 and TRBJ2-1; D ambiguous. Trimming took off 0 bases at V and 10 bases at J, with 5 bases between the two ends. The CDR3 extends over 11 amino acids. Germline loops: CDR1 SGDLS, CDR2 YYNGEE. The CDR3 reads CASSVGGEQFF. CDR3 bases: TGTGCCAGCAGCGTAGGCGGAGAGCAGTTCTTC.

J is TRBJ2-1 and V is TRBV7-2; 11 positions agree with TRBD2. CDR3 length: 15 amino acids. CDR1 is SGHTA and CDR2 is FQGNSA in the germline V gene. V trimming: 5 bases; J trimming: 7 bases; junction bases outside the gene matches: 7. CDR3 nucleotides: TGTGCCAGCAGCGTGGTAGCGGGGGGGCGGAATGAGCAGTTCTTC. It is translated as CASSVVAGGRNEQFF.

The CDR3 spells CASSLATGGTGYTF. In DNA, the CDR3 is TGTGCCAGCAGCTTGGCTACAGGGGGGACTGGCTACACCTTC. The V and J genes are TRBV5-5 and TRBJ1-2; 8 nucleotides match TRBD1. The CDR3 loop spans 14 amino acids. V dropped 0 bases and J dropped 7; count of bases not matched to a gene: 5. The V gene's germline CDR1 is SGHKS and CDR2 YYEKEE (reference sequence).

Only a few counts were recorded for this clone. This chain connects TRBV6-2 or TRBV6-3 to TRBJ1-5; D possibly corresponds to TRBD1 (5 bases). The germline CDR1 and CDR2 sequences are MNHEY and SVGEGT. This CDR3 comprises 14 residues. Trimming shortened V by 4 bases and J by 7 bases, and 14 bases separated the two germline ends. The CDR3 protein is CASSFPPSGQPQHF. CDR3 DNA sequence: TGTGCCAGCAGTTTTCCCCCCTCAGGGCAGCCCCAGCATTTT.

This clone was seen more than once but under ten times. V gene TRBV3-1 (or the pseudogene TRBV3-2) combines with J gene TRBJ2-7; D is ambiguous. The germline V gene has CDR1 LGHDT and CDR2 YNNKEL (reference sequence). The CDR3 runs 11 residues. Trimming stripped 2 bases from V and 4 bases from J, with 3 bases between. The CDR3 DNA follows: TGTGCCAGCAGCCAACAATACGAGCAGTACTTC. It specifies CASSQQYEQYF.

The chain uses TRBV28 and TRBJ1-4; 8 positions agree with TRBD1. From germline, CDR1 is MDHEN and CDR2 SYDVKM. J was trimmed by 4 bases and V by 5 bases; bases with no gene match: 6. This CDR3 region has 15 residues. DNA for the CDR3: TGTGCCAGCAGTATCTACAGGGGGGGTAATGAAAAACTGTTTTTT. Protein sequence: CASSIYRGGNEKLFF. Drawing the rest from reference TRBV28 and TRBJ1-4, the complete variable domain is DVKVTQSSRYLVKRTGEKVFLECVQDMDHENMFWYRQDPGLGLRLIYFSYDVKMKEKGDIPEGYSVSREKKERFSLILESASTNQTSMYLCASSIYRGGNEKLFFGSGTQLSVL.

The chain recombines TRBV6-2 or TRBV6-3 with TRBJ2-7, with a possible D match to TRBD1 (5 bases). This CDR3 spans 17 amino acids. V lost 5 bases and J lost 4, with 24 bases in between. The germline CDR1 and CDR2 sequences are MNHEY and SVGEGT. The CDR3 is CASSTNFRQTGWYEQYF. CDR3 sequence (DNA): TGTGCCAGCAGTACCAACTTTAGACAGACCGGTTGGTACGAGCAGTACTTC.

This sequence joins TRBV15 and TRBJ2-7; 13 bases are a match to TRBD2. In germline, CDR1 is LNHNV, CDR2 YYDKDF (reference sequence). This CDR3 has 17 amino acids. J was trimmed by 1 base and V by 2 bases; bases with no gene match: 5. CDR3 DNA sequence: TGTGCCACCAGCAGACGACTAGCGGGGGGCTCTTCCTACGAGCAGTACTTC. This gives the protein CATSRRLAGGSSYEQYF.

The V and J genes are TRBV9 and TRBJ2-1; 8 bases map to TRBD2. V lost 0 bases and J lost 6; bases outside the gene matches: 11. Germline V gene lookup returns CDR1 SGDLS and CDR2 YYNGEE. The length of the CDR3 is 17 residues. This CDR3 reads CASSVAGGDGVGNEQFF. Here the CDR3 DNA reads TGTGCCAGCAGCGTAGCGGGGGGGGACGGAGTCGGCAATGAGCAGTTCTTC.

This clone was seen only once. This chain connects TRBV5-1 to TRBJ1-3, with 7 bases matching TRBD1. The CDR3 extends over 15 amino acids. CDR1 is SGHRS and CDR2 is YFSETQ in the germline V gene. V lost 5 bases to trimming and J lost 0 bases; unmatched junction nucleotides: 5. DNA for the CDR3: TGCGCCAGCAGAGGACAGGACAGCTCTGGAAACACCATATATTTT. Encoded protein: CASRGQDSSGNTIYF.